One sample yielded the 10 T cell receptor beta chains listed below, sequenced in a study of neurological immune-mediated disorders. MiXCR, applied by TCRdb to the 5' RACE reads, yields one record per CDR3 protein. Of tens of thousands of distinct CDR3 sequences listed, around 10% are singletons. Sequencing was carried out using PBMCs. The origin of the receptors is a woman aged 30 to 39 with HTLV-1-associated myelopathy (HAM/TSP).

This clonotype was found many times. The chain joins TRBV20-1 to TRBJ2-3; 8 positions agree with TRBD1. The germline V gene encodes CDR1 DFQATT and CDR2 SNEGSKA (reference sequence). Trimming cost V 6 bases and J 2 bases; bases outside gene matches: 7. This CDR3 has 14 amino acids. CDR3 amino acids: CSANRGSFTDTQYF. Here the CDR3 DNA reads TGCAGTGCGAACAGGGGGTCCTTCACAGATACGCAGTATTTT.

This clonotype occurred many times. This sequence joins TRBV3-1 and TRBJ2-7; D gene unclear. Germline V lookup: CDR1 LGHDT, CDR2 YNNKEL (reference sequence). V gave up 1 base and J gave up 2 bases, with 3 bases separating them. The CDR3 spans 12 residues. The DNA for the CDR3 is TGTGCCAGCAGCCAAGGTACCTACGAGCAGTACTTC. Protein: CASSQGTYEQYF.

This clonotype was counted ten times or more. The chain combines TRBV6-1 with TRBJ1-4; possible D gene TRBD1, 5 bases. The germline V gene encodes CDR1 MNHNS and CDR2 SASEGT. The ends were cut back, 8 bases at V and 2 bases at J, with 12 bases in the middle. The CDR3 length is 14 residues. CDR3 protein: CASATGSTNEKLFF. The CDR3 bases are TGTGCCAGCGCAACAGGTTCGACTAATGAAAAACTGTTTTTT.

This clonotype has at least ten counts. The V gene is TRBV7-2, the J gene TRBJ1-1; D is undetermined. From germline, CDR1 is SGHTA and CDR2 FQGNSA. This CDR3 contains 12 residues. V lost 1 base, J lost 10 bases, and 10 bases lay in between. The CDR3 is CASSLDGRGAFF. The CDR3 coding sequence is TGTGCCAGCAGCTTAGATGGTCGAGGAGCTTTCTTT.

Concerning this clonotype: This may come from a read error, since a much larger clone is one base off. The chain has TRBV30 and TRBJ1-2; TRBD1 is a possible D gene (5 bases). Germline loops: CDR1 GTSNPN, CDR2 SVGIG (reference sequence). This CDR3 comprises 11 residues. The CDR3 loop is CPWDRPYGYTF. The DNA of the CDR3 is TGTCCCTGGGACCGCCCCTATGGCTACACCTTC.

This clonotype occurred many times. This sequence joins TRBV7-9 and TRBJ1-1, with 7 bases identical to TRBD1. The junction had 13 bases not matched to a gene; V was cut back by 5 bases and J by 4 bases. The CDR3 is made up of 16 amino acids. Germline V gene sequence: CDR1 SEHNR, CDR2 FQNEAQ (reference sequence). The chain's CDR3 is CASSPRRGTEGTEAFF. The CDR3 nucleotides read TGTGCCAGCAGCCCCAGGCGCGGGACAGAGGGCACTGAAGCTTTCTTT.

This clonotype came up many times. The genes are TRBV10-3 and TRBJ1-1; D is ambiguous. The V end was cut by 3 bases, the J end by 1 base, with 9 bases between. CDR1 and CDR2 from the germline V gene are ENHRY and SYGVKD. This CDR3 is 14 amino acids long. CDR3: CAISDLQPNTEAFF. The CDR3, as DNA: TGTGCCATCAGTGACTTACAACCGAACACTGAAGCTTTCTTT.

At least ten counts were recorded for this clonotype. The chain combines TRBV7-9 with TRBJ2-2; D uncertain. Trimming removed 3 bases from V and 5 bases from J, with 7 bases in between. CDR1 is SEHNR and CDR2 is FQNEAQ in the germline V gene (reference sequence). The CDR3 length is 13 residues. CDR3 in DNA: TGTGCCAGCAGCTTGGTACAGACCGGGGAGCTGTTTTTT. Its protein product is CASSLVQTGELFF.

This clonotype appeared many times. The V and J genes are TRBV4-2 and TRBJ2-7; tentatively, D is TRBD2 (5 bases). The V end was cut by 4 bases, the J end by 1 base, with 8 bases between. The germline CDR1 and CDR2 sequences are LGHNA and YNFKEQ. This CDR3 contains 13 residues. The CDR3 DNA is TGTGCCAGCAGCCGCGGGCAGTCCTACGAGCAGTACTTC. It specifies CASSRGQSYEQYF.

This clonotype has ten or more counts. This chain links TRBV5-1 with TRBJ2-1; D gene unclear. The CDR3 is made up of 13 amino acids. Germline loops: CDR1 SGHRS, CDR2 YFSETQ. V was clipped by 2 bases and J by 8 bases, with 11 bases between them. CDR3 nucleotide sequence: TGCGCCAGCAGCTTTGGGTCAATCGATGAGCAGTTCTTC. Translating gives CASSFGSIDEQFF.